One sample yielded the 5 T cell receptor beta chains listed below, sequenced in a study of T cells in localized non-small cell lung cancer. The protocol was immunoSEQ multiplex PCR, while the TCRdb copy is restricted to in-frame clones and leaves out a portion. This table holds 10,000 to 15,000 clones, roughly 82% found once. The source material was peripheral blood, sampled before any cancer treatment. The receptors shown here come from a male donor older than 55 with stage I squamous cell lung carcinoma.

The gene calls are TRBV4-1 and TRBJ2-2, with a weak D call TRBD2 (6 bases). This CDR3 is 16 amino acids long. Germline loops: CDR1 MGHRA, CDR2 YSYEKL. Trimming took 1 base from V and 2 from J, leaving 11 bases between them. The CDR3 spells CASSQVGRINTGELFF. The CDR3 DNA reads as TGCGCCAGCAGCCAAGTAGGGAGGATAAACACCGGGGAGCTGTTTTTT.

V is TRBV5-7 and J is TRBJ1-1, with 10 bases identical to TRBD1. TRBV5-7 falls under the ORF class, with uncertain function. The CDR3 totals 15 residues. With V trimmed by 4 bases and J by 3 bases, 6 bases remained unmatched. The CDR3: CASSRRDRGYTEAFF. CDR3 nucleotides: TGTGCCAGCAGCCGCCGGGACAGGGGTTACACTGAAGCTTTCTTT.

This chain joins TRBV15 and TRBJ2-5, with D tentatively TRBD1 (6 bases). CDR1 and CDR2 from the germline V gene are LNHNV and YYDKDF (reference sequence). This CDR3 has 15 amino acids. Trimming removed 2 bases from V and 2 bases from J, with 12 bases in between. CDR3 region: CATSRLTGYQETQYF. CDR3 nucleotide sequence: TGTGCCACCAGCAGATTGACAGGTTATCAAGAGACCCAGTACTTC.

The chain uses TRBV2 and TRBJ2-2; no clear D. The CDR3 totals 13 residues. Per germline, CDR1 SNHLY and CDR2 FYNNEI. V lost 4 bases to trimming and J lost 3 bases, with 6 bases between them. The CDR3 sequence: CASSGQDTGELFF. The DNA of the CDR3 is TGTGCCAGCAGTGGCCAGGACACCGGGGAGCTGTTTTTT. Full variable domain (rest looked up from reference TRBV2 and TRBJ2-2): EPEVTQTPSHQVTQMGQEVILRCVPISNHLYFYWYRQILGQKVEFLVSFYNNEISEKSEIFDDQFSVERPDGSNFTLKIRSTKLEDSAMYFCASSGQDTGELFFGEGSRLTVL.

V and J are TRBV6-1 and TRBJ2-3, with 10 bases identical to TRBD1. This CDR3 has 15 amino acids. The junction had 6 bases not matched to a gene; V was cut back by 4 bases and J by 5 bases. Per the germline V gene, CDR1 is MNHNS and CDR2 is SASEGT. The CDR3 bases are TGTGCCAGCAGTGCTGACAGGGGGCTGAGAGATACGCAGTATTTT. Amino acid sequence: CASSADRGLRDTQYF.